This T cell receptor (beta chain) is from a study of regulatory T cells in long-lasting Graves disease. The wider study: For a period under 3 months, newly diagnosed Graves' patients had taken antithyroid drugs.

Assembly of TCR beta libraries relied on iRepertoire HTBI primers together with Arm-PCR of CDR3 regions. A single record per CDR3 protein comes from TCRdb applying MiXCR to the multiplex PCR reads. The sample lists 420,000 or so distinct CDR3 sequences, about 17% occurring once. The germline V and J ends were trimmed by 3 bases and 3 bases, with 7 bases remaining between them. The CDR3 is 13 amino acids. The germline gives CDR1 MDHEN, CDR2 SYDVKM. Time point here: newly diagnosed GD, antithyroid drugs for less than 3 months. PBMCs were the source of the RNA used for TCR sequencing. These data were likewise used in another study, on T cells in Graves' hyperthyroidism and ophthalmopathy. In that study: A set of HTBI primers served as the primers for a first-round RT-PCR of the TCR CDR3. Also found in blood were most expanded thyroid clonotypes above 0.001.

The sequence was collected from a woman under 30 with Graves disease. The chain carries TRBV28 and TRBJ2-3; D uncertain. The input for sequencing was peripheral blood mononuclear cells (PBMCs), taken at new diagnosis, from a patient treated with antithyroid drugs. This chain's CDR3 is CASSFVRTDTQYF. The CDR3 nucleotides read TGTGCCAGCAGTTTTGTTAGAACAGATACGCAGTATTTT.